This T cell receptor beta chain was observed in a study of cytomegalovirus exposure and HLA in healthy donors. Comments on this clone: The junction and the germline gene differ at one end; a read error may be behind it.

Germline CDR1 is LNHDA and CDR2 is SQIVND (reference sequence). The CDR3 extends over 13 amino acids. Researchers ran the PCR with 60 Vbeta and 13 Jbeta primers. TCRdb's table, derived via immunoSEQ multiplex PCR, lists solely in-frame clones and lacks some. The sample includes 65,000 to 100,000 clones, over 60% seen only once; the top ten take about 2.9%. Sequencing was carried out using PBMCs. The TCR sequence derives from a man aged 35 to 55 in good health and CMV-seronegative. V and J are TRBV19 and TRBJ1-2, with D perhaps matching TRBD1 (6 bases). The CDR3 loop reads CASSTTGIYGYTF. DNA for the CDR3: TGTGCCAGTAGTACCACAGGGATCTATGGGTACACCTTC.